Below, 4 T cell receptor beta chains from the same sample are listed, as sequenced in a study of T-cell reconstitution after alpha-beta-depleted transplantation in children. During its preparation, the TCRbeta library received unique molecular identifiers. TCRdb re-analysed the PCR reads in MiXCR, keeping a single row per CDR3 protein. The data contain approximately 420,000 distinct CDR3 sequences, about 11% of them singletons. Sample: PBMCs from the stem cell graft donor, taken from the stem cell graft. The receptors were sampled from a human donor who donated a stem cell graft to a child with acute myeloid leukemia.

In its sample, this clonotype was seen many times. The chain has TRBV20-1 and TRBJ2-1, with 10 bases identical to TRBD1. The CDR3 totals 14 residues. The trim removed 6 bases at V and 7 bases at J, leaving 9 bases unmatched. Per the germline V gene, CDR1 is DFQATT and CDR2 is SNEGSKA (reference sequence). Here the CDR3 DNA reads TGCAGTGCGCACCGGGACAGGGGTTGGAATGAGCAGTTCTTC. It encodes CSAHRDRGWNEQFF.

The genes are TRBV9 and TRBJ2-3, with no clear D. This CDR3 is built from 15 residues. Germline-derived CDR1 and CDR2 are SGDLS and YYNGEE. V was cut by 0 bases and J by 0 bases, with 8 bases left in between. The CDR3 is CASSVEAGSTDTQYF. CDR3 in DNA: TGTGCCAGCAGCGTAGAGGCTGGCAGCACAGATACGCAGTATTTT.

The sample holds a few counts of this clonotype. This chain links TRBV5-5 with TRBJ2-3; 7 bases align to TRBD2. This CDR3 comprises 14 residues. The germline V gene encodes CDR1 SGHKS and CDR2 YYEKEE (reference sequence). Germline trimming cut 3 bases from V and 3 bases from J; bases unmatched to any gene: 4. CDR3 amino acids: CASSWGGSTDTQYF. DNA for the CDR3: TGTGCCAGCAGCTGGGGGGGATCAACAGATACGCAGTATTTT.

This sequence joins TRBV10-2 and TRBJ2-2; 10 bases are shared with TRBD2. The V and J ends lost 0 bases and 0 bases, in that order; junction bases with no gene match: 4. The V gene's germline CDR1 is WSHSY and CDR2 SAAADI. This CDR3 is 18 amino acids long. CDR3 DNA sequence: TGCGCCAGCAGTGAGTCGAGACTAGCGGGCCCGAACACCGGGGAGCTGTTTTTT. Amino acids: CASSESRLAGPNTGELFF.